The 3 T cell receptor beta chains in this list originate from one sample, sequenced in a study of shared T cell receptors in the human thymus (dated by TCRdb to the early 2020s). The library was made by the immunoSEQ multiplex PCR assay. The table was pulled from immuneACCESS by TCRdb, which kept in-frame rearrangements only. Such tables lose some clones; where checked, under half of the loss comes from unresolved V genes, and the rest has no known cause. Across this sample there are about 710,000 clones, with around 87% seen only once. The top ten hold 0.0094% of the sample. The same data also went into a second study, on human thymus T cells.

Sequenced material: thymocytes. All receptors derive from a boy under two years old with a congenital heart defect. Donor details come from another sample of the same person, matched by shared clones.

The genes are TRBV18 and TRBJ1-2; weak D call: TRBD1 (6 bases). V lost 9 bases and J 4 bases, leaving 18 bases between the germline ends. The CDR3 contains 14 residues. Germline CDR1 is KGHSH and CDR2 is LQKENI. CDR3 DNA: TGTGCCAGTACGGGGGGGCAAAACGTCTATGGCTACACCTTC. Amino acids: CASTGGQNVYGYTF.

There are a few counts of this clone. In DNA, the CDR3 is TGTGCCAGCTCACCCGTGGAGGGTGACAATGAGCAGTTCTTC. It is translated as CASSPVEGDNEQFF. V usage is TRBV18 and J usage is TRBJ2-1; D is possibly TRBD2 (6 bases). CDR1 and CDR2 from the germline V gene are KGHSH and LQKENI. The CDR3 runs 14 residues. Deletions cut 3 bases from V and 5 bases from J, with 11 bases between.

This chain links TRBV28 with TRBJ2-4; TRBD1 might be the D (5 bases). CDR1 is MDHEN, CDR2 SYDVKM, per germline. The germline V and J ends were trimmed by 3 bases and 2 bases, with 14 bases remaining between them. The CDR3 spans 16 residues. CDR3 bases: TGTGCCAGCAGTTTCGTCCTGACAGACTCCAAAAACATTCAGTACTTC. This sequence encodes CASSFVLTDSKNIQYF.